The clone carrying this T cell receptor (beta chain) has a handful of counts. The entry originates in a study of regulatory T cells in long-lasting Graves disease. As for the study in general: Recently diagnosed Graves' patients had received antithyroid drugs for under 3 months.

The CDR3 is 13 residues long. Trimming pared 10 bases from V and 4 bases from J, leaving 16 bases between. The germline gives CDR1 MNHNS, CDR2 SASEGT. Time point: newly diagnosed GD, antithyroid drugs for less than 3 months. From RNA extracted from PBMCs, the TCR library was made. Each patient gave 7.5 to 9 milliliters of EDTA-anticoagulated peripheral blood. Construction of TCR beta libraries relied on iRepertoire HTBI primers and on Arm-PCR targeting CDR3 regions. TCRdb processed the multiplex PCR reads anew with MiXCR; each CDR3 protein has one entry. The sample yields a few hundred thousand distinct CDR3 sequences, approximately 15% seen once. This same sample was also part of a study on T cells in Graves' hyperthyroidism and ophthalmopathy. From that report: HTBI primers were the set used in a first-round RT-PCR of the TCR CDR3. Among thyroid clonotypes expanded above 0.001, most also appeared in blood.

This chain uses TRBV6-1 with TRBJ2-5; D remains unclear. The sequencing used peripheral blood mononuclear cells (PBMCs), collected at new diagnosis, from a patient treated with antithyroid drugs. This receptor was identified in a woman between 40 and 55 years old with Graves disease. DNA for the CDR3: TGTGCCACCACCTTAGACGGCACAGAGACCCAGTACTTC. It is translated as CATTLDGTETQYF.